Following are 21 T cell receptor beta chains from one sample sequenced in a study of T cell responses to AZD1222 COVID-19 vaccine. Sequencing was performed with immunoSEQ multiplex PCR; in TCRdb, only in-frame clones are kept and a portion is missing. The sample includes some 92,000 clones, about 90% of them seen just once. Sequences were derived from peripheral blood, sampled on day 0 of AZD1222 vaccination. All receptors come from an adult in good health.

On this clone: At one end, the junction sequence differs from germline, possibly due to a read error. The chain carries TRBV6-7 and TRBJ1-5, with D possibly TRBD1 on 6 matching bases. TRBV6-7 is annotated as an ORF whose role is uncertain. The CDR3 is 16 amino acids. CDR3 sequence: CASGYCGTRDNQPQHF. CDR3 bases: TGTGCCAGCGGTTATTGCGGGACACGGGACAATCAGCCCCAGCATTTT.

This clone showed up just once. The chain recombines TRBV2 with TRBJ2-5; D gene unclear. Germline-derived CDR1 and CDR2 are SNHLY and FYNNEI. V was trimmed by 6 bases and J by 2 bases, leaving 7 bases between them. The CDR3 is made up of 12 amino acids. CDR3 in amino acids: CASRRDQETQYF. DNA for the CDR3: TGTGCCAGCAGAAGGGATCAAGAGACCCAGTACTTC. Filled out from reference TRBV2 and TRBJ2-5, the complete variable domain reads EPEVTQTPSHQVTQMGQEVILRCVPISNHLYFYWYRQILGQKVEFLVSFYNNEISEKSEIFDDQFSVERPDGSNFTLKIRSTKLEDSAMYFCASRRDQETQYFGPGTRLLVL.

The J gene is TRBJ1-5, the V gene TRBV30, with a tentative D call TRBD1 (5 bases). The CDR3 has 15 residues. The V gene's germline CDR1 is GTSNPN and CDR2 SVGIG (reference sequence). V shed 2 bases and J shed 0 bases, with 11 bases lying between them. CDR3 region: CAWSTGGISNQPQHF. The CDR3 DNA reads TGTGCCTGGAGTACCGGGGGGATTAGCAATCAGCCCCAGCATTTT.

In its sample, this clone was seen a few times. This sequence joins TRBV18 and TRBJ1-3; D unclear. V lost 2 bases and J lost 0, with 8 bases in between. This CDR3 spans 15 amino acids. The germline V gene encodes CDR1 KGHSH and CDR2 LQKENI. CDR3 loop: CASSPIQTSGNTIYF. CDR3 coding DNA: TGTGCCAGCTCACCAATACAGACCTCTGGAAACACCATATATTTT. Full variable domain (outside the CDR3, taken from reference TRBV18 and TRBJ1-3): NAGVMQNPRHLVRRRGQEARLRCSPMKGHSHVYWYRQLPEEGLKFMVYLQKENIIDESGMPKERFSAEFPKEGPSILRIQQVVRGDSAAYFCASSPIQTSGNTIYFGEGSWLTVV.

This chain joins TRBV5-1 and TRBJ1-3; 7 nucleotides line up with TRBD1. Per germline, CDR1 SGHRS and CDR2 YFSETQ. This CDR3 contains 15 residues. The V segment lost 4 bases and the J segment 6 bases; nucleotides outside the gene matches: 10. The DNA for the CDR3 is TGCGCCAGCAGCGCGACAGGGAGTGACGCAAACACCATATATTTT. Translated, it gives CASSATGSDANTIYF.

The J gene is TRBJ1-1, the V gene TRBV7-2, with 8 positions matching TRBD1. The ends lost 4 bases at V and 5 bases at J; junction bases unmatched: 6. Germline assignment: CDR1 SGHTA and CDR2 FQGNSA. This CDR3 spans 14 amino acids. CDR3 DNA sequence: TGTGCCAGCAGCTCAAACTACAGGGGGACTGAAGCTTTCTTT. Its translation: CASSSNYRGTEAFF. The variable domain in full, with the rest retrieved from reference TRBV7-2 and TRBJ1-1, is GAGVSQSPSNKVTEKGKDVELRCDPISGHTALYWYRQSLGQGLEFLIYFQGNSAPDKSGLPSDRFSAERTGGSVSTLTIQRTQQEDSAVYLCASSSNYRGTEAFFGQGTRLTVV.

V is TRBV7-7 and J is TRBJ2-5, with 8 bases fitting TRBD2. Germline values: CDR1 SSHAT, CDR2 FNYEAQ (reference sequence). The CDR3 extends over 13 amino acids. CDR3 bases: TGTGCTAGCTCGGGGGGGGGCCGAGAGACCCAGTACTTC. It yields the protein CASSGGGRETQYF.

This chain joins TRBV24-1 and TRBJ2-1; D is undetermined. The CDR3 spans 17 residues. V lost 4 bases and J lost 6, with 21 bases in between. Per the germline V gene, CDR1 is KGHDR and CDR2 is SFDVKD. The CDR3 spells CATSEQSPHSRANEQFF. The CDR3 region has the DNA TGTGCCACCAGTGAGCAATCCCCACACTCTAGGGCCAATGAGCAGTTCTTC.

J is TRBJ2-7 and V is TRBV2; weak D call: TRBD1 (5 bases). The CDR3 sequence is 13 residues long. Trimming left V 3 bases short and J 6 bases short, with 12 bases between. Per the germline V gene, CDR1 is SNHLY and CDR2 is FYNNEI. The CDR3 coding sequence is TGTGCCAGCAGTGACGGGCAGGGCGCCGAGCAGTACTTC. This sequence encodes CASSDGQGAEQYF.

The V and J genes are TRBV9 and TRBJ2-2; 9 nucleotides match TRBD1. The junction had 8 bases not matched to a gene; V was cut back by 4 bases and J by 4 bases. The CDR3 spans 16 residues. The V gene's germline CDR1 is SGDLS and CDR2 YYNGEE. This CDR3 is CASSITGGASTGELFF. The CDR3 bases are TGTGCCAGCAGCATCACAGGGGGCGCGAGCACCGGGGAGCTGTTTTTT.

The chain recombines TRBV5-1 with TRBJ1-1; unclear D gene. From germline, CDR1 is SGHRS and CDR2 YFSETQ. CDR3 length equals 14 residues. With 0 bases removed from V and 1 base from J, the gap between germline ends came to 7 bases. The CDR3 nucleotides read TGCGCCAGCAGCTTGGTGACATCGAACACTGAAGCTTTCTTT. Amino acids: CASSLVTSNTEAFF.

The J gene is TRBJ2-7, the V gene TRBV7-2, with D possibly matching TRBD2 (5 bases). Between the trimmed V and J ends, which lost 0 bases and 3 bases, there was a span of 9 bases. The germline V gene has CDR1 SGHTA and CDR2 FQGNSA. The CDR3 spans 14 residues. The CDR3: CASSLATGYYEQYF. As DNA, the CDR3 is TGTGCCAGCAGCTTAGCGACGGGATACTACGAGCAGTACTTC.

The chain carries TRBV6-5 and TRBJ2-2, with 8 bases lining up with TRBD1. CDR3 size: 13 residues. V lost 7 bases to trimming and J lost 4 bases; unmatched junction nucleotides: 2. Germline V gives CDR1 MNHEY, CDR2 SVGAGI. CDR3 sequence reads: CASITGGTGELFF. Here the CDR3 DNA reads TGTGCCAGCATAACAGGGGGCACCGGGGAGCTGTTTTTT.

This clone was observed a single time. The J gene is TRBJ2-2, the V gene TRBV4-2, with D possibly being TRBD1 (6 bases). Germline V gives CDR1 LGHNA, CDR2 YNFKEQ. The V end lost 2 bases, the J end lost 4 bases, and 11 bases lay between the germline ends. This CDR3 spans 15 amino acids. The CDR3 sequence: CASSQLTGATGELFF. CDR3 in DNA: TGTGCCAGCAGCCAATTGACAGGTGCCACCGGGGAGCTGTTTTTT.

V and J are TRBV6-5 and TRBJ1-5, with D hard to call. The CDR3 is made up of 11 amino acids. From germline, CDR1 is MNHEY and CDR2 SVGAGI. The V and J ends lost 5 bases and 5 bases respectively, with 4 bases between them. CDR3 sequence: CASSPDQPQHF. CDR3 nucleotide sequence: TGTGCCAGCAGTCCTGATCAGCCCCAGCATTTT.

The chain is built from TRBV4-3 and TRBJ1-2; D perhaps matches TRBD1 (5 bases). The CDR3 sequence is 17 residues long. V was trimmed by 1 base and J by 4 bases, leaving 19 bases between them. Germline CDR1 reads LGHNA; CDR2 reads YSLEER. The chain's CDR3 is CASSQAGLGQGIYGYTF. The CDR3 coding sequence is TGCGCCAGCAGCCAAGCTGGGCTCGGGCAGGGAATCTATGGCTACACCTTC.

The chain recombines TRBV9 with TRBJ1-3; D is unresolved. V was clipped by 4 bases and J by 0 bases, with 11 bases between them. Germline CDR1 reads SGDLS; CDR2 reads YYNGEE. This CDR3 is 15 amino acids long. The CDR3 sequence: CASSPIGVSGNTIYF. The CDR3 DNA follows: TGTGCCAGCAGCCCCATTGGGGTCTCTGGAAACACCATATATTTT. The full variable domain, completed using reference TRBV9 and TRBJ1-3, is DSGVTQTPKHLITATGQRVTLRCSPRSGDLSVYWYQQSLDQGLQFLIQYYNGEERAKGNILERFSAQQFPDLHSELNLSSLELGDSALYFCASSPIGVSGNTIYFGEGSWLTVV.

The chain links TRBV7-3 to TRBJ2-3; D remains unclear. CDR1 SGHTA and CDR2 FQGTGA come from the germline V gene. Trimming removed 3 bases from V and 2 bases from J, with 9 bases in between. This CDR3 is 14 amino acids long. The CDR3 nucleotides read TGTGCCAGCAGCTTGGGCTTCGACACAGATACGCAGTATTTT. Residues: CASSLGFDTDTQYF.

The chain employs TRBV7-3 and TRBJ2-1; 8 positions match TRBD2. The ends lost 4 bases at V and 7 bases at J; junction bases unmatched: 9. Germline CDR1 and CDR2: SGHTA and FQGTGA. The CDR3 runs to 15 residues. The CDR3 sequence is CASSSNSGTWNEQFF. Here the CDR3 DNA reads TGTGCCAGCAGCTCCAATAGCGGGACGTGGAATGAGCAGTTCTTC.

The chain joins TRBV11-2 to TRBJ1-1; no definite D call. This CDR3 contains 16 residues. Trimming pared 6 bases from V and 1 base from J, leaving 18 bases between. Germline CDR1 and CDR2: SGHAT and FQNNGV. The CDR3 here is CASRRTLGRPNTEAFF. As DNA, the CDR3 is TGTGCCAGCAGACGAACCCTTGGCAGGCCGAACACTGAAGCTTTCTTT.

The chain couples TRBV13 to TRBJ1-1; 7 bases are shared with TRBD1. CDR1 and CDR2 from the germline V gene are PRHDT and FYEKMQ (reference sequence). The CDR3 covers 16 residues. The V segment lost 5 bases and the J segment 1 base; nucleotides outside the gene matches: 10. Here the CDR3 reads CASSPRRDRQNTEAFF. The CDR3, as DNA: TGTGCCAGCAGCCCCCGTCGGGACAGACAGAACACTGAAGCTTTCTTT.